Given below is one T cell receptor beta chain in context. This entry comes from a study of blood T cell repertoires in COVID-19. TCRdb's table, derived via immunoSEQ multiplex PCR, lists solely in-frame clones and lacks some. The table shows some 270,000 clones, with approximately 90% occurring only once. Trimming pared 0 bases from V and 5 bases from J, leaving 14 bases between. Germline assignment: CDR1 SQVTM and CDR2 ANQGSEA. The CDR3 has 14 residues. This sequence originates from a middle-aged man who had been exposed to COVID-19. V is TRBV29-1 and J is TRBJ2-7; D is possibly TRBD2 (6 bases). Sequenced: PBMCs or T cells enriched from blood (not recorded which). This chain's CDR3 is CSVEEGEGTHEQYF. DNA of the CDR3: TGCAGCGTTGAAGAAGGAGAGGGGACTCACGAGCAGTACTTC.